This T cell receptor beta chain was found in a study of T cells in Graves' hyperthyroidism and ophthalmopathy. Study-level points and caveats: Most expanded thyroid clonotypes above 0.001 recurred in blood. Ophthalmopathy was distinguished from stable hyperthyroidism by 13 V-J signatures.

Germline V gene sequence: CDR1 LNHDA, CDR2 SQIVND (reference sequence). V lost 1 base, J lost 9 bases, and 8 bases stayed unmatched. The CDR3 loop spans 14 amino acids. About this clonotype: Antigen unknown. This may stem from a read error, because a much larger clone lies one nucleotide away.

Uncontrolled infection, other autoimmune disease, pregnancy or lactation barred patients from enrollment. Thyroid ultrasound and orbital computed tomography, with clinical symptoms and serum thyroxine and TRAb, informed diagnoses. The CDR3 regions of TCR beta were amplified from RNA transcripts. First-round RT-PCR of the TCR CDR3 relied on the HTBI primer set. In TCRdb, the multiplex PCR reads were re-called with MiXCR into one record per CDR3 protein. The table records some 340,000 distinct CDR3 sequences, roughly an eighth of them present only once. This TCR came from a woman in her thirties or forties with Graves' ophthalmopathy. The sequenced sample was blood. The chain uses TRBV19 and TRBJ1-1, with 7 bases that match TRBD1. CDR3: CASSIAGKGGKAFF. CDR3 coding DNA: TGTGCCAGTAGTATAGCCGGGAAAGGGGGCAAAGCTTTCTTT.